This T cell receptor (beta chain) was identified during a study of cytomegalovirus exposure and HLA in healthy donors. There are 14 residues in the CDR3. Trimming removed 5 bases at V and 7 bases at J, with 16 bases between. CDR1 and CDR2 (germline): SGHTA, FQGNSA. Amplification used 60 Vbeta primers and 13 Jbeta primers. The protocol was immunoSEQ multiplex PCR, while the TCRdb copy is restricted to in-frame clones and leaves out a portion. The table records just over 150,000 clones, roughly 80% of them present only once. The chain recombines TRBV7-2 with TRBJ2-3, with D perhaps matching TRBD2 (6 bases). This clonotype originated in a woman aged 25 to 39 in good health and CMV-seronegative. The sample comprised PBMCs. CDR3: CASSPPGLLNTQYF. CDR3 bases: TGTGCCAGCAGCCCACCGGGACTTCTGAATACGCAGTATTTT.